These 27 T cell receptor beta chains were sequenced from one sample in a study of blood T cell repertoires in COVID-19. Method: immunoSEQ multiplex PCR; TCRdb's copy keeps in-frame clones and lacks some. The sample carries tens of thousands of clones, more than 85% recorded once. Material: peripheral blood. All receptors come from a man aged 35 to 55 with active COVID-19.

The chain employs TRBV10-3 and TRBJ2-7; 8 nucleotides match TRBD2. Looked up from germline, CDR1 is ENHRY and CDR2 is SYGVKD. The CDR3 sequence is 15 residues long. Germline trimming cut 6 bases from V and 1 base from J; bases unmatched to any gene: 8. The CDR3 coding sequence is TGTGCCATCAGGGAGGGACTAGATGTGTCCTACGAGCAGTACTTC. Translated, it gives CAIREGLDVSYEQYF.

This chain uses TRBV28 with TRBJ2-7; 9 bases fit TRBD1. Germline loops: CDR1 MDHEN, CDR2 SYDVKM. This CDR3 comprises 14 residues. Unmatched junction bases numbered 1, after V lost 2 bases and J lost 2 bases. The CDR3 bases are TGTGCCAGCAGTTTAGGGACAGGGCCCTACGAGCAGTACTTC. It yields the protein CASSLGTGPYEQYF.

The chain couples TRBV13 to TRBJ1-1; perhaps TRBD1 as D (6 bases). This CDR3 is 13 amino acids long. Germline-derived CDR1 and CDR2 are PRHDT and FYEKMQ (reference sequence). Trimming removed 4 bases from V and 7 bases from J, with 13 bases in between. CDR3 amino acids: CASSWEGGGEAFF. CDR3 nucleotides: TGTGCCAGCAGCTGGGAGGGGGGAGGTGAAGCTTTCTTT.

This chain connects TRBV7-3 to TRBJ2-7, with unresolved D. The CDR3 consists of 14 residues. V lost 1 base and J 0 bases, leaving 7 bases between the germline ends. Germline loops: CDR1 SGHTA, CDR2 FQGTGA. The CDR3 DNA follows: TGTGCCAGCAGCTTAAACCACTTCTCCTACGAGCAGTACTTC. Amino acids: CASSLNHFSYEQYF.

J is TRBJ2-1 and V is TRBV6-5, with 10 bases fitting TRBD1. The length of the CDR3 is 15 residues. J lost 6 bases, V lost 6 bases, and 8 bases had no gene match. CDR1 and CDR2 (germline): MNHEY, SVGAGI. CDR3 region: CASSKPGQGTNEQFF. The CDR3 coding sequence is TGTGCCAGCAGCAAGCCGGGACAGGGGACCAATGAGCAGTTCTTC.

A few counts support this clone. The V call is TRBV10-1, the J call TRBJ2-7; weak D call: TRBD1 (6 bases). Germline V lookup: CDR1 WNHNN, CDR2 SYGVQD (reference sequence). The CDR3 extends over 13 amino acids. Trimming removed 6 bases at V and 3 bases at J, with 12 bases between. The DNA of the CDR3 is TGCGCCAGCAGCCGACAGGCTAGCTACGAGCAGTACTTC. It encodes CASSRQASYEQYF.

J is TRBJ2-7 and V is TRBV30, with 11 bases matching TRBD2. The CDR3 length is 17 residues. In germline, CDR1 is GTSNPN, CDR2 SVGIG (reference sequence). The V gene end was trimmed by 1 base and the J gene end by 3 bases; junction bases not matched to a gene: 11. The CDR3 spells CAWSAPRLAGRNYEQYF. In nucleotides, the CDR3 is TGTGCCTGGAGTGCACCCAGACTAGCGGGACGTAACTACGAGCAGTACTTC.

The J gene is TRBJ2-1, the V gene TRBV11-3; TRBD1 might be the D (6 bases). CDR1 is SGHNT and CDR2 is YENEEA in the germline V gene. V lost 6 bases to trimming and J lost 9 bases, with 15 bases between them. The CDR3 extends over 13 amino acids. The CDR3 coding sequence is TGTGCCAGCAGTCCCATGGGGGCCTCTGAGCAGTTCTTC. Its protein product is CASSPMGASEQFF.

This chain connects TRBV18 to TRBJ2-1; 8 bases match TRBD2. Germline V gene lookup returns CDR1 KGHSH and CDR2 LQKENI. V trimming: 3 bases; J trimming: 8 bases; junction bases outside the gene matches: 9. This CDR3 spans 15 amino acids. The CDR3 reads CASSPSSGSRDEQFF. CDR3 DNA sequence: TGTGCCAGCTCACCCAGCAGCGGGAGCAGGGATGAGCAGTTCTTC.

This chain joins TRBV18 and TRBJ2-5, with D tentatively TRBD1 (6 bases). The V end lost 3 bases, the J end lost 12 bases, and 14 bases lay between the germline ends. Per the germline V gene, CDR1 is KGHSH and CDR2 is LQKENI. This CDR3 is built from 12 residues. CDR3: CASSPIPGQKYF. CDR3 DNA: TGTGCCAGCTCACCTATCCCGGGACAAAAGTACTTC.

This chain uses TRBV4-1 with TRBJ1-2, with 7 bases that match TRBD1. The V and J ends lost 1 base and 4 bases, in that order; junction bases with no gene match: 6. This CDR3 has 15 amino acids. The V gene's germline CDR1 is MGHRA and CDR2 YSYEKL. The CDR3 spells CASSQVDRAAYGYTF. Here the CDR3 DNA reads TGCGCCAGCAGCCAAGTTGACAGGGCCGCCTATGGCTACACCTTC.

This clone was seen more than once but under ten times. The CDR3 sequence: CASRPPEGRGGGTEAFF. DNA of the CDR3: TGTGCCAGCAGACCCCCCGAGGGGAGGGGCGGGGGCACTGAAGCTTTCTTT. This rearrangement joins TRBV28 to TRBJ1-1; tentatively, D is TRBD1 (5 bases). This CDR3 is 17 amino acids long. The V gene's germline CDR1 is MDHEN and CDR2 SYDVKM. Trimming removed 6 bases at V and 4 bases at J, with 24 bases between.

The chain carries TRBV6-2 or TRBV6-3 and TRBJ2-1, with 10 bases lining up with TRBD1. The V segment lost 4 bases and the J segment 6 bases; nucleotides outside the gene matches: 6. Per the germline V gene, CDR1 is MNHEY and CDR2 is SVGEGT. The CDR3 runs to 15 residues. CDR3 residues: CASSWRDRGSNEQFF. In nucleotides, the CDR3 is TGTGCCAGCAGTTGGCGGGACAGGGGCTCCAATGAGCAGTTCTTC.

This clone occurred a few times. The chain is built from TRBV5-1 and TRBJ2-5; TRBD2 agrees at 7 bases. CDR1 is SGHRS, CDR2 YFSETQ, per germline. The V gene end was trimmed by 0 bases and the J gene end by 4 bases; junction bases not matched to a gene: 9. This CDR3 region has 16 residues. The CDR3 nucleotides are TGCGCCAGCAGCTTGGTTGGGCTAGCGGTGGGAGAGACCCAGTACTTC. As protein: CASSLVGLAVGETQYF. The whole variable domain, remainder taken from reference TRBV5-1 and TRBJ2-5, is KAGVTQTPRYLIKTRGQQVTLSCSPISGHRSVSWYQQTPGQGLQFLFEYFSETQRNKGNFPGRFSGRQFSNSRSEMNVSTLELGDSALYLCASSLVGLAVGETQYFGPGTRLLVL.

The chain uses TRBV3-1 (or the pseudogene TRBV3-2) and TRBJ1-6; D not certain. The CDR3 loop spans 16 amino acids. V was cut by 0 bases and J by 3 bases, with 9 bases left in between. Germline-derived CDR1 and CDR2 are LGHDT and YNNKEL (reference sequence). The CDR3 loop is CASSQDAEVYNSPLHF. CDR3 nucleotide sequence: TGTGCCAGCAGCCAAGATGCCGAGGTCTATAATTCACCCCTCCACTTT.

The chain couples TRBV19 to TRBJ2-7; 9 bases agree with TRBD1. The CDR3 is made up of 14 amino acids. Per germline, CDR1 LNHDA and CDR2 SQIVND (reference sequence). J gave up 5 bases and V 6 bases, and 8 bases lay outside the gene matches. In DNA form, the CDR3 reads TGTGCCAGTAGCCCCGGGACAGGGAATCACGAGCAGTACTTC. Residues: CASSPGTGNHEQYF.

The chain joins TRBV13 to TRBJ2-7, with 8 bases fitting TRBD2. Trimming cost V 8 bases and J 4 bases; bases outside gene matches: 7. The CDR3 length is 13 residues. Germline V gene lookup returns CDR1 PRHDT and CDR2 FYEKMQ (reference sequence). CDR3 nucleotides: TGTGCCAGCGCCCGAGCGGGAGTGTACGAGCAGTACTTC. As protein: CASARAGVYEQYF.

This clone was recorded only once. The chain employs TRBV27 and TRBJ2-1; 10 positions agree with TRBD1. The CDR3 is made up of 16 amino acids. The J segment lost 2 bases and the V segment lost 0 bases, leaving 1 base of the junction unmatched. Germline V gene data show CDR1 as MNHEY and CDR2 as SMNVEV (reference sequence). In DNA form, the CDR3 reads TGTGCCAGCAGTTTATCCGGGACAGGGGCCTACAATGAGCAGTTCTTC. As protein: CASSLSGTGAYNEQFF.

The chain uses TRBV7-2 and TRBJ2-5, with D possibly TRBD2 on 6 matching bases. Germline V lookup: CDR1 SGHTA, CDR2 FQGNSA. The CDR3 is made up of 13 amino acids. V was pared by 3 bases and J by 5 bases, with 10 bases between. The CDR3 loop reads CASSLRGTETQYF. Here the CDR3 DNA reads TGTGCCAGCAGCTTGCGGGGCACGGAGACCCAGTACTTC.

Here the CDR3 reads CASSPPGNSYEQYF. CDR3 DNA: TGTGCCAGTAGTCCGCCGGGAAACTCCTACGAGCAGTACTTC. The rearrangement joins TRBV19 to TRBJ2-7; tentatively, D is TRBD2 (5 bases). Per the germline V gene, CDR1 is LNHDA and CDR2 is SQIVND (reference sequence). This CDR3 is 14 amino acids long. The germline V and J ends were trimmed by 5 bases and 0 bases, with 11 bases remaining between them.

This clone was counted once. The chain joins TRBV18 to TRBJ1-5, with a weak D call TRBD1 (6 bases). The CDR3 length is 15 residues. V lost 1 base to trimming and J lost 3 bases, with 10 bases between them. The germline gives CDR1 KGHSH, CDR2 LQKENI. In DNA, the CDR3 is TGTGCCAGCTCACCACGAGGGGGATTCAATCAGCCCCAGCATTTT. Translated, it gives CASSPRGGFNQPQHF.

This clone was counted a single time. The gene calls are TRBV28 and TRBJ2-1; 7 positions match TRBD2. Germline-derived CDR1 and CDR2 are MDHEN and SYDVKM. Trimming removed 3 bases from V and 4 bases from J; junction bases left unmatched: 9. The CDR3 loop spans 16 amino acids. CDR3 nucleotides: TGTGCCAGCAGTTTTCTGGCCAGCGGGAATTACAATGAGCAGTTCTTC. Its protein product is CASSFLASGNYNEQFF.

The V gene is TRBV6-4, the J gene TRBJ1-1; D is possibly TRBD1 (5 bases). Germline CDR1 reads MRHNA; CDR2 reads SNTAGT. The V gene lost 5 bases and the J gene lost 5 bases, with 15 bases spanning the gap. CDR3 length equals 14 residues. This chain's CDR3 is CASSSEMGGTEAFF. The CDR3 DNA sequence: TGTGCCAGCAGTAGCGAAATGGGGGGAACTGAAGCTTTCTTT.

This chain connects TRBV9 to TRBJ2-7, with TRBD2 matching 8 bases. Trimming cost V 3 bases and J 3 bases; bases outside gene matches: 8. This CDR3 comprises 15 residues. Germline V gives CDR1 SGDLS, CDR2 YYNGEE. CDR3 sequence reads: CASSGPGTSIYEQYF. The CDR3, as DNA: TGTGCCAGCAGCGGCCCCGGGACTAGTATCTACGAGCAGTACTTC.

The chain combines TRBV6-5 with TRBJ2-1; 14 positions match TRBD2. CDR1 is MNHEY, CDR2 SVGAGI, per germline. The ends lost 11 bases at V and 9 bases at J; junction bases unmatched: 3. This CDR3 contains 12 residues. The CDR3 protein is CAGTSGSGEQFF. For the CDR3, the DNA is TGTGCCGGGACTAGCGGGAGTGGTGAGCAGTTCTTC.

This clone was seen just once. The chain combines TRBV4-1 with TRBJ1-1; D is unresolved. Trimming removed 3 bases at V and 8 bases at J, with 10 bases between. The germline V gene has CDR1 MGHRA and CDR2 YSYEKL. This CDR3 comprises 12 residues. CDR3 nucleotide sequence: TGCGCCAGCAGCCACCAAGGAGCAGAAGCTTTCTTT. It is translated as CASSHQGAEAFF.

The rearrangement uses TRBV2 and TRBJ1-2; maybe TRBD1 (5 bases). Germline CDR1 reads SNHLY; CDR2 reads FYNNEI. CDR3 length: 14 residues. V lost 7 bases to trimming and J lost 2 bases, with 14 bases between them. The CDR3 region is CASNLKGRNYGYTF. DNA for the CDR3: TGTGCCAGCAACCTTAAGGGGCGCAACTATGGCTACACCTTC.